The 6 T cell receptor beta chains reported below all come from one sample, sequenced in a study of T cell repertoires in cytomegalovirus infection (dated by TCRdb to the late 2010s). The reads were generated on an Illumina HiSeq 1500. TCRdb reran the public reads through fastp at Q25 and MiXCR, keeping productive beta chains. Under each unique CDR3 protein, matching rows form one entry showing the most common genes and DNA. Within this sample are 350,000 to 500,000 distinct CDR3 sequences, with approximately 31% of them counted one time only. The top ten constitute roughly an eighth of the sample. Source material: PBMCs. These receptor sequences come from a human donor in good health (CMV status not recorded). Some clones in this sample may be carry-over from other donors' samples.

A few counts support this clonotype. The rearrangement links TRBV7-9 to TRBJ2-3, with 10 positions matching TRBD1. Germline values: CDR1 SEHNR, CDR2 FQNEAQ (reference sequence). The CDR3 covers 16 residues. Trimming removed 4 bases from V and 6 bases from J; junction bases left unmatched: 10. For the CDR3, the DNA is TGTGCCAGCAGCTCCCCCGGGACAGGGGTTCGTGATACGCAGTATTTT. This sequence encodes CASSSPGTGVRDTQYF.

This clonotype was seen a few times. This rearrangement joins TRBV12-3 or TRBV12-4 to TRBJ1-1; D call uncertain. V dropped 7 bases and J dropped 0 bases, with 6 bases sitting between them. CDR3 length: 12 amino acids. CDR3 region: CASKLMNTEAFF. The CDR3 nucleotides are TGTGCCAGCAAATTGATGAACACTGAAGCTTTCTTT.

This clonotype was seen more than once but under ten times. This chain connects TRBV14 to TRBJ2-1; D is undetermined. Germline CDR1 reads SGHDN; CDR2 reads FVKESK. The CDR3 totals 16 residues. V lost 4 bases to trimming and J lost 10 bases, with 23 bases between them. The CDR3 loop reads CASSPRRSGGNWEQFF. Written as DNA, the CDR3 is TGTGCCAGCAGCCCCCGACGATCAGGTGGGAATTGGGAGCAGTTCTTC.

This clonotype has at least ten counts. In DNA form, the CDR3 reads TGTGCCAGCAGCTCATTCGAAGGACTAGCGGGGAGGGAGACCCAGTACTTC. This gives the protein CASSSFEGLAGRETQYF. The chain links TRBV6-2 or TRBV6-3 to TRBJ2-5; 12 nucleotides line up with TRBD2. Germline loops: CDR1 MNHEY, CDR2 SVGEGT. The J segment lost 5 bases and the V segment lost 6 bases, leaving 13 bases of the junction unmatched. The length of the CDR3 is 17 residues.

This clonotype appeared a few times. This chain connects TRBV29-1 to TRBJ1-2; D gene unclear. CDR1 is SQVTM, CDR2 ANQGSEA, per germline. V was clipped by 1 base and J by 8 bases, with 11 bases between them. The CDR3 is 12 residues long. The CDR3 nucleotides read TGCAGCGTTGAAGCCCTCTCAGAGGGCTACACCTTC. Translating gives CSVEALSEGYTF.

Details on this clonotype: Just one base apart from a much larger clone, this may be a read error. This chain links TRBV11-2 with TRBJ1-1; a possible D gene is TRBD1 (6 bases). From germline, CDR1 is SGHAT and CDR2 FQNNGV. The CDR3 covers 14 residues. CDR3: CASSPSGTPPEALF. CDR3 bases: TGTGCCAGCAGTCCCTCCGGGACACCTCCAGAAGCTTTATTT.